These T cell receptor beta chains were read from a single sample in a study of blood T cell repertoires in COVID-19. Assay: immunoSEQ multiplex PCR; the TCRdb copy retains only in-frame clones and omits some. The sample lists 90,000 or so clones, around 88% occurring once. Sequenced input: peripheral blood. These receptors were obtained from an elderly man with active or convalescent COVID-19. Each CDR3 is given with its conserved first and last residue.

cdr3_aa j_call v_call
CASSLQGGNEQFF TRBJ2-1 TRBV11-3
CASSFGTSGRRVGNEQFF TRBJ2-1 TRBV7-2
CASSPRQGPEQYF TRBJ2-7 TRBV18
CAISPDRVSGNTIYF TRBJ1-3 TRBV10-3
CASSRTANTEAFF TRBJ1-1 TRBV11-2
CASSSLAGQGYTQYF TRBJ2-3 TRBV7-3
CASLVGTAEQTYYSGNTIYF TRBJ1-3 TRBV19
CASGQGPEAFF TRBJ1-1 TRBV6-5
CASSPERTGLGGYTF TRBJ1-2 TRBV18
CATSSYGSSYEQYF TRBJ2-7 TRBV15
CASSVGGVGTGELFF TRBJ2-2 TRBV9
CASSTGLAGAVPSRYF TRBJ2-5 TRBV5-6
CASSLFSPKSSGRANEQFF TRBJ2-1 TRBV27
CAIRTGQGSNTGELFF TRBJ2-2 TRBV10-3
CASSSLLNTEAFF TRBJ1-1 TRBV7-2
CASSPRAGTPNTEAFF TRBJ1-1 TRBV18
CASSLSPLRGQTNEKLFF TRBJ1-4 TRBV5-1
CASSQSGRGNTGELFF TRBJ2-2 TRBV28
CASSYSTGGRKTEAFF TRBJ1-1 TRBV6-2/TRBV6-3
CASSLAPPGSGEETQYF TRBJ2-5 TRBV7-2
CASSSTTSGGRNEQFF TRBJ2-1 TRBV7-3
CASNAGGRANYGYTF TRBJ1-2 TRBV7-2
CASSREFKITEAFF TRBJ1-1 TRBV5-1
CSVLRDRETEAFF TRBJ1-1 TRBV29-1
CASTGTGSGYTF TRBJ1-2 TRBV25-1
CASSQGTGLLGYTF TRBJ1-2 TRBV3-1/TRBV3-2
CASSLREAETLYNEQFF TRBJ2-1 TRBV3-1/TRBV3-2
CAISAGLGLNEQFF TRBJ2-1 TRBV10-3
CASRYARGSSYEQYF TRBJ2-7 TRBV28
CASSGGQLETQYF TRBJ2-5 TRBV5-5
CASKEAGYTEAFF TRBJ1-1 TRBV6-5
CAWSVPGTVSGNTIYF TRBJ1-3 TRBV30
CASSFPGMNEQYF TRBJ2-7 TRBV5-5
CASSLGAGGPETQYF TRBJ2-5 TRBV7-9
CAVGGTEAFF TRBJ1-1 TRBV12-3/TRBV12-4
CASSFQDNTEAFF TRBJ1-1 TRBV13
CASSPPPSGGRRNEQFF TRBJ2-1 TRBV13
CSASPSQDSGNQPQHF TRBJ1-5 TRBV20-1
CASRLDRGRNSPLHF TRBJ1-6 TRBV2
CASSQESIYNSPLHF TRBJ1-6 TRBV4-1
CASSIDTGTSGNNEQFF TRBJ2-1 TRBV19
CASSEGGQGWADTQYF TRBJ2-3 TRBV6-1
CASSMANQPQHF TRBJ1-5 TRBV12-3/TRBV12-4
CASTMRLSTDTQYF TRBJ2-3 TRBV2
CASSRAHRADYGYTF TRBJ1-2 TRBV13
CASSPEQGWTEAFF TRBJ1-1 TRBV19
CASSPLTGSSYNEQFF TRBJ2-1 TRBV18
CATSDTRTGDNEQFF TRBJ2-1 TRBV24-1
CASSLGQGFSYGYTF TRBJ1-2 TRBV19
CASSQSSGLAGKETQYF TRBJ2-5 TRBV4-3
CASSRQGSGQETQYF TRBJ2-5 TRBV6-5
CAIRSSEGAITSGANVLTF TRBJ2-6 TRBV10-3
CASSQETRDNTEAFF TRBJ1-1 TRBV3-1/TRBV3-2
CSAGQGGEQYF TRBJ2-7 TRBV20-1
CASSLSPAKNEETQYF TRBJ2-5 TRBV27
CASSLQTGANTGELFF TRBJ2-2 TRBV11-3